The 3 T cell receptor beta chains in this list originate from one sample, sequenced in a study of blood T cells in healthy people across ages (dated by TCRdb to the mid-2010s). The library was obtained by 5' RACE. Instrument on record: Illumina HiSeq 2500. A second roughly 6 to 12 cycle PCR used a sample-barcoded 5' primer and a J-beta primer mix. TCRdb reanalyzed the raw reads on its own, using fastp at Q25 for trimming and MiXCR for clone calling, and kept in-frame beta chains. Duplicate CDR3 protein sequences are folded into a single record with the most common DNA and genes. The sample table lists some 1,500,000 distinct CDR3 sequences, 42% of them with a count of one. Approximately 4.1% of the sample rests with the top ten. The sequenced sample consisted of blood. All receptors come from a woman under 30 in good health.

As for this clonotype: This may be a read error, as it is one base from a much larger clone. This chain uses TRBV13 with TRBJ2-1, with D tentatively TRBD1 (5 bases). The V gene lost 1 base and the J gene lost 9 bases, with 16 bases spanning the gap. CDR3 length: 15 residues. The germline V gene encodes CDR1 PRHDT and CDR2 FYEKMQ (reference sequence). The CDR3 loop reads CASSLVPRWGTEQFF. DNA of the CDR3: TGTGCCAGCAGCTTAGTTCCTCGGTGGGGCACTGAGCAGTTCTTC.

This chain joins TRBV6-5 and TRBJ1-1; D call uncertain. There are 13 residues in the CDR3. V dropped 5 bases and J dropped 4 bases, with 11 bases sitting between them. CDR1 MNHEY and CDR2 SVGAGI come from the germline V gene. CDR3 nucleotide sequence: TGTGCCAGCAGTACAGCGCCGGGCACTGAAGCTTTCTTT. Translated: CASSTAPGTEAFF.

The rearrangement joins TRBV25-1 to TRBJ1-2; no reliable D call. V lost 4 bases and J 4 bases, leaving 10 bases between the germline ends. In germline, CDR1 is MGHDK, CDR2 SYGVNS. The length of the CDR3 is 13 residues. The CDR3 DNA is TGTGCCAGCAGTGTAGTCTATGGCTATGGCTACACCTTC. Amino acid sequence: CASSVVYGYGYTF.